Each of the 4 T cell receptor beta chains below was sequenced from the same sample in a study of T cell repertoires in cytomegalovirus infection. MiXCR was run by TCRdb on the reads, yielding one entry per CDR3 protein. Among 200,000 to 250,000 distinct CDR3 sequences listed, roughly 22% were seen once. Sample: CD8+ T cells from PBMCs. The receptors originated from a human donor in good health (CMV status not recorded). Some clones in this sample may be carry-over from other donors' samples.

This clonotype was counted only a few times. V is TRBV5-6 and J is TRBJ1-5; D not certain. Trimming cost V 0 bases and J 3 bases, with 10 bases left between them. This CDR3 spans 15 amino acids. The germline V gene has CDR1 SGHDT and CDR2 YYEEEE. The CDR3 protein is CASSLEREANQPQHF. The CDR3 DNA sequence: TGTGCCAGCAGCTTGGAACGGGAGGCCAATCAGCCCCAGCATTTT. Full variable domain (remainder filled in from reference TRBV5-6 and TRBJ1-5): DAGVTQSPTHLIKTRGQQVTLRCSPKSGHDTVSWYQQALGQGPQFIFQYYEEEERQRGNFPDRFSGHQFPNYSSELNVNALLLGDSALYLCASSLEREANQPQHFGDGTRLSIL.

The gene calls are TRBV7-3 and TRBJ2-3, with 10 nucleotides matching TRBD2. After removal of 5 bases from V and 1 base from J, the junction contained 3 bases not matched to a gene. This CDR3 has 15 amino acids. Germline CDR1 reads SGHTA; CDR2 reads FQGTGA. The CDR3 nucleotides read TGTGCCAGCAGCGCGCTAGCGGGGGGCACAGATACGCAGTATTTT. Translating gives CASSALAGGTDTQYF.

The rearrangement links TRBV4-1 to TRBJ2-3; possibly TRBD2 for D (5 bases). The length of the CDR3 is 15 residues. V was trimmed by 3 bases and J by 4 bases, leaving 14 bases between them. CDR1 is MGHRA and CDR2 is YSYEKL in the germline V gene. CDR3 region: CASSHLGLKPDTQYF. CDR3 sequence (DNA): TGCGCCAGCAGCCATCTCGGACTCAAACCAGATACGCAGTATTTT.

This clonotype turned up a few times. The gene calls are TRBV4-1 and TRBJ1-5, with D hard to call. Per germline, CDR1 MGHRA and CDR2 YSYEKL. CDR3 size: 14 residues. Trimming shortened V by 3 bases and J by 6 bases, and 12 bases separated the two germline ends. The CDR3 bases are TGCGCCAGCAGCCATTCGGAGGGAAGTCAGCCCCAGCATTTT. Translation: CASSHSEGSQPQHF.